This T cell receptor beta chain was profiled in a study of blood T cell repertoires in COVID-19. The data were produced by immunoSEQ multiplex PCR, yet TCRdb's version contains in-frame clones alone and is incomplete. This table has 200,000 to 250,000 clones, roughly 90% appearing once. CDR3 size: 11 residues. Germline V gene data show CDR1 as SGHVS and CDR2 as FQNEAQ. Between the trimmed V and J ends, which lost 5 bases and 7 bases, there was a span of 9 bases. The origin of this receptor is a woman aged 60-75 years with acute or convalescent COVID-19. The sequenced material came from peripheral blood. This chain uses TRBV7-8 with TRBJ2-7, with D unclear. DNA for the CDR3: TGTGCCAGCAGCAGAGCCTTGGAGCAGTACTTC. The encoded protein is CASSRALEQYF.